These T cell receptor beta chains were read from a single sample in a study of radiation and T cells in renal cell carcinoma. Generated by immunoSEQ multiplex PCR, the TCRdb table keeps only in-frame clones and is missing some. This repertoire shows 15,000 to 20,000 clones, around three fifths found once; its top ten account for approximately 33%. Sequencing used tumor tissue, obtained from a patient whose treatment was nephrectomy without radiotherapy. The receptors come from a man in his fifties or sixties with renal cell carcinoma. Both conserved end residues are part of each CDR3. Part of the rows lack a size; the others show once, few, many or a class for expanded clones.

j_call: TRBJ2-2
v_call: TRBV7-6
clone_size: few
cdr3_aa: CASSFAGNTGELFF

j_call: TRBJ2-1
v_call: TRBV5-4
clone_size: NA
cdr3_aa: CASSLSLAEGHEQFF

j_call: TRBJ1-2
v_call: TRBV4-1
clone_size: NA
cdr3_aa: CASSQSTGAGDGYTF

j_call: TRBJ1-1
v_call: TRBV4-1
clone_size: NA
cdr3_aa: CASSQRGDRNTEAFF

j_call: TRBJ2-1
v_call: TRBV10-3
clone_size: few
cdr3_aa: CAIGGGNEQFF

j_call: TRBJ1-1
v_call: TRBV6-5
clone_size: few
cdr3_aa: CASSFHRDMNTEAFF

j_call: TRBJ1-5
v_call: TRBV21-1
clone_size: once
cdr3_aa: CASSKGAGTQPQHF

j_call: TRBJ1-6
v_call: TRBV6-5
clone_size: NA
cdr3_aa: CASRLNVDRRSPLHF

j_call: TRBJ2-7
v_call: TRBV7-9
clone_size: NA
cdr3_aa: CASSPPASGYEQYF

j_call: TRBJ1-5
v_call: TRBV4-1
clone_size: once
cdr3_aa: CASSQSTGRNQPQHF

j_call: TRBJ1-3
v_call: TRBV5-5
clone_size: few
cdr3_aa: CASSLLGQSSGNTIYF

j_call: TRBJ1-2
v_call: TRBV9
clone_size: once
cdr3_aa: CASSRDFNYGYTF

j_call: TRBJ2-2
v_call: TRBV9
clone_size: NA
cdr3_aa: CASSVGGIGELFF

j_call: TRBJ1-3
v_call: TRBV9
clone_size: NA
cdr3_aa: CASSFEGNTIYF

j_call: TRBJ1-5
v_call: TRBV6-6
clone_size: NA
cdr3_aa: CASRRWGRNQPQHF

j_call: TRBJ2-2
v_call: TRBV7-2
clone_size: once
cdr3_aa: CASSWGLSGGELFF

j_call: TRBJ2-7
v_call: TRBV27
clone_size: NA
cdr3_aa: CASSPGGAGGRYEQYF

j_call: TRBJ1-4
v_call: TRBV19
clone_size: NA
cdr3_aa: CASSRPTGGFNEKLFF

j_call: TRBJ2-5
v_call: TRBV4-1
clone_size: few
cdr3_aa: CASKSNPSTPGVWETQYF

j_call: TRBJ2-2
v_call: TRBV6-4
clone_size: NA
cdr3_aa: CASSERVTTGELFF

j_call: TRBJ2-7
v_call: TRBV18
clone_size: few
cdr3_aa: CASSPNPDSGRGEQYF

j_call: TRBJ1-1
v_call: TRBV15
clone_size: NA
cdr3_aa: CATSTFKGAGEAFF

j_call: TRBJ2-1
v_call: TRBV27
clone_size: NA
cdr3_aa: CASSLVAGGLNEQFF

j_call: TRBJ1-1
v_call: TRBV7-9
clone_size: NA
cdr3_aa: CATGTEAFF

j_call: TRBJ1-3
v_call: TRBV6-1
clone_size: NA
cdr3_aa: CASSDSGQTSSGNTIYF

j_call: TRBJ1-1
v_call: TRBV4-3
clone_size: NA
cdr3_aa: CASSHGRKLNTEAFF

j_call: TRBJ1-5
v_call: TRBV5-6
clone_size: NA
cdr3_aa: CASSFQGLNQPQHF

j_call: TRBJ2-2
v_call: TRBV5-1
clone_size: few
cdr3_aa: CASSSVAGGPSAGELFF

j_call: TRBJ1-1
v_call: TRBV19
clone_size: NA
cdr3_aa: CASSHDAGLPEAFF

j_call: TRBJ1-1
v_call: TRBV6-5
clone_size: NA
cdr3_aa: CASLLPGTEAFF

j_call: TRBJ2-2
v_call: TRBV15
clone_size: NA
cdr3_aa: CATSRDRGYSTGELFF

j_call: TRBJ2-5
v_call: TRBV7-7
clone_size: NA
cdr3_aa: CASSLAGGLETQYF

j_call: TRBJ1-2
v_call: TRBV6-6
clone_size: NA
cdr3_aa: CASEFSPRGYTF

j_call: TRBJ2-2
v_call: TRBV6-4
clone_size: NA
cdr3_aa: CASSDGSTGELFF

j_call: TRBJ2-7
v_call: TRBV7-2
clone_size: NA
cdr3_aa: CASSLVTGGLDYEQYF

j_call: TRBJ2-2
v_call: TRBV11-3
clone_size: NA
cdr3_aa: CASSLGGVAGELFF

j_call: TRBJ2-5
v_call: TRBV7-2
clone_size: NA
cdr3_aa: CASSLGGGRETQYF

j_call: TRBJ1-2
v_call: TRBV5-8
clone_size: NA
cdr3_aa: CASSPDGGRWNGYTF

j_call: TRBJ1-1
v_call: TRBV2
clone_size: NA
cdr3_aa: CATKPGRGNTEAFF

j_call: TRBJ2-3
v_call: TRBV5-1
clone_size: NA
cdr3_aa: CASSLVRGSTDTQYF

j_call: TRBJ2-1
v_call: TRBV28
clone_size: few
cdr3_aa: CASSLRYGLAGEGEPNEQFF

j_call: TRBJ1-1
v_call: TRBV6-6
clone_size: NA
cdr3_aa: CASRQTREGDSEAFF

j_call: TRBJ1-2
v_call: TRBV12-5
clone_size: NA
cdr3_aa: CASGSDRVWTF

j_call: TRBJ1-2
v_call: TRBV2
clone_size: NA
cdr3_aa: CASSDYVDGYTF

j_call: TRBJ1-3
v_call: TRBV30
clone_size: NA
cdr3_aa: CAWELYGTGFGNTIYF

j_call: TRBJ2-2
v_call: TRBV4-1
clone_size: NA
cdr3_aa: CASSLTGDTSITGELFF

j_call: TRBJ2-1
v_call: TRBV7-2
clone_size: NA
cdr3_aa: CASSLRGGQGTLNEQFF

j_call: TRBJ2-7
v_call: TRBV4-3
clone_size: NA
cdr3_aa: CASSQETTASYEQYF

j_call: TRBJ1-4
v_call: TRBV5-1
clone_size: NA
cdr3_aa: CASSLGQNNEKLFF

j_call: TRBJ2-6
v_call: TRBV9
clone_size: NA
cdr3_aa: CASSVVPSGANVLTF

j_call: TRBJ2-7
v_call: TRBV11-2
clone_size: NA
cdr3_aa: CASSLPVSYEQYF